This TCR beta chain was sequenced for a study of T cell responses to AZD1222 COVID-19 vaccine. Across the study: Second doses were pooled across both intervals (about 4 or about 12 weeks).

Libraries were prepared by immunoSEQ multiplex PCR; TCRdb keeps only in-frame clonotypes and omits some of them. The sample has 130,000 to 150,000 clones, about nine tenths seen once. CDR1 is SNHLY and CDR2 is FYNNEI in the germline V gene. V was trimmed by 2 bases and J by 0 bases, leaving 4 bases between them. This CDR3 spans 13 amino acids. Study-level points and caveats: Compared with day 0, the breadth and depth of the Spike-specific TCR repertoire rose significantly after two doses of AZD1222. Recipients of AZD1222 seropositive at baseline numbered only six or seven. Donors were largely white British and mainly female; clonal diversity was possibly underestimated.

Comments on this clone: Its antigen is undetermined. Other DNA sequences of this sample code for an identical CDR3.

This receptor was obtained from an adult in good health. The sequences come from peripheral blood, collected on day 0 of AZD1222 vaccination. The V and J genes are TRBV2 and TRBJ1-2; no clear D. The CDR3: CASSEQTNYGYTF. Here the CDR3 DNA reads TGTGCCAGCAGTGAACAAACTAACTATGGCTACACCTTC. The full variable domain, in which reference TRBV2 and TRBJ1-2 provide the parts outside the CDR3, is EPEVTQTPSHQVTQMGQEVILRCVPISNHLYFYWYRQILGQKVEFLVSFYNNEISEKSEIFDDQFSVERPDGSNFTLKIRSTKLEDSAMYFCASSEQTNYGYTFGSGTRLTVV.